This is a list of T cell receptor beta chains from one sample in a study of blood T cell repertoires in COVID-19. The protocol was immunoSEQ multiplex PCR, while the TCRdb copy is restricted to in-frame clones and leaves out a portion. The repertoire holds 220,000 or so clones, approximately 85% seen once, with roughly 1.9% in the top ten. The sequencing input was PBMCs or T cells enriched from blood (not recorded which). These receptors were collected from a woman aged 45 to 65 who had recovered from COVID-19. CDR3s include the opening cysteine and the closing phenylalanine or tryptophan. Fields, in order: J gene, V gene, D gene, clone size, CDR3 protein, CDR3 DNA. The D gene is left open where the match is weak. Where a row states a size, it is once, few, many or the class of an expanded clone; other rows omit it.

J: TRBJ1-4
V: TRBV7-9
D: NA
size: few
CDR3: CASSLTEGPVEKLFF
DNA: TGTGCCAGCAGCCTAACCGAGGGTCCGGTTGAAAAACTGTTTTTT

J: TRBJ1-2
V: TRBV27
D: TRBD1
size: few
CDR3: CASSLTQGAPGYTF
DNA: TGTGCCAGCAGTTTAACACAGGGGGCCCCTGGCTACACCTTC

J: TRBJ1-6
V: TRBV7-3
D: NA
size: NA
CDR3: CASSLSREAPLHF
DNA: TGTGCCAGCAGCTTAAGTCGGGAGGCACCCCTCCACTTT

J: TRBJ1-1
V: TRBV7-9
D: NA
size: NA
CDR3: CASSTTSTGKAEAFF
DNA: TGTGCCAGCAGCACCACCTCTACAGGTAAAGCTGAAGCTTTCTTT

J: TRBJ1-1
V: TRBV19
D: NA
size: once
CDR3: CATLPLGSTEAFF
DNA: TGTGCCACCCTACCTTTGGGGAGCACTGAAGCTTTCTTT

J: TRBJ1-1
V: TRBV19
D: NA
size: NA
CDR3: CASSREGNVNTEAFF
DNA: TGTGCCAGTAGTAGGGAGGGGAACGTGAACACTGAAGCTTTCTTT

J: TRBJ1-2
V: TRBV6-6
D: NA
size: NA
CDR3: CASDHKDSYGYTF
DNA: TGTGCCAGCGATCACAAGGACAGCTATGGCTACACCTTC

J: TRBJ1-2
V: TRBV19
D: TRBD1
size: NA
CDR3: CASRSTGTRTNYGYTF
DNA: TGTGCCAGTAGATCGACAGGGACGAGAACTAACTATGGCTACACCTTC

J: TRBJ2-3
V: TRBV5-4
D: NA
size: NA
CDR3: CASGRAGVSTDTQYF
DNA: TGTGCCAGCGGCCGAGCGGGCGTCAGCACAGATACGCAGTATTTT

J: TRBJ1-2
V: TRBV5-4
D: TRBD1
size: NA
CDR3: CASTRTGANYGYTF
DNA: TGTGCCAGCACACGGACAGGGGCTAACTATGGCTACACCTTC

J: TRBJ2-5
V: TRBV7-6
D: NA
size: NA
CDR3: CASSWTVGGPETQYF
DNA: TGTGCCAGCAGTTGGACAGTCGGCGGGCCAGAGACCCAGTACTTC

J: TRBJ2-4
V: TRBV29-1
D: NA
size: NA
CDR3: CSVVSFGGNAYIQYF
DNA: TGCAGCGTCGTATCCTTTGGGGGGAATGCATACATTCAGTACTTC

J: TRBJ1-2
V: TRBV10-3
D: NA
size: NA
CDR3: CAISSGTQNYGYTF
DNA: TGTGCCATCAGTTCCGGGACACAAAACTATGGCTACACCTTC

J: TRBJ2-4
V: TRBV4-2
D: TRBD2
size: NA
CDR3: CASSLGLATSFGIQYF
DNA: TGTGCCAGCAGCCTGGGACTAGCGACCTCCTTCGGCATTCAGTACTTC

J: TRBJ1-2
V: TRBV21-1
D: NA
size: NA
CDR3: CASSYKAGSGQMDYGYTF
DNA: TGTGCCAGCAGCTACAAAGCCGGGAGTGGGCAGATGGACTATGGCTACACCTTC

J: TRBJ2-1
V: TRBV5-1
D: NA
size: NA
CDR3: CASSLEGTGTGRFF
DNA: TGCGCCAGCAGCTTGGAAGGGACGGGAACAGGGCGGTTCTTC

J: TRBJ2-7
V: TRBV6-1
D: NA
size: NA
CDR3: CASSEEAGAIYEQYF
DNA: TGTGCCAGCAGTGAGGAGGCGGGGGCGATCTACGAGCAGTACTTC

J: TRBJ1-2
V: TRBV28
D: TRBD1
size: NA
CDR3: CASSFRRTGGNYGYTF
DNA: TGTGCCAGCAGTTTCCGCCGGACAGGGGGCAACTATGGCTACACCTTC

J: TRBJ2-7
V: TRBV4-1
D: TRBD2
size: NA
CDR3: CASSLGTSGNYEQYF
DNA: TGCGCCAGCAGCCTTGGGACTAGCGGGAACTACGAGCAGTACTTC

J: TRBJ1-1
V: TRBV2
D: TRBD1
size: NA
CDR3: CASLTGRMNTEAFF
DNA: TGTGCCAGCCTGACAGGGAGGATGAACACTGAAGCTTTCTTT

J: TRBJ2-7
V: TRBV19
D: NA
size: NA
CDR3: CASSISAHYEQYF
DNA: TGTGCCAGTAGTATTAGTGCCCACTACGAGCAGTACTTC

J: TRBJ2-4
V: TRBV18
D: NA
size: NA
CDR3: CASSWDNQNIQYF
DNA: TGTGCCAGCTCATGGGACAACCAAAACATTCAGTACTTC

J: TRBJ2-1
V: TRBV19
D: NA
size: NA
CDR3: CASSKVASGNEQFF
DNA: TGTGCCAGTAGTAAGGTAGCATCCGGCAATGAGCAGTTCTTC

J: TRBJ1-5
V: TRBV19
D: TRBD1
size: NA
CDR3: CASSVGSQGANNQPQHF
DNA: TGTGCCAGTAGTGTGGGCTCACAGGGGGCCAACAATCAGCCCCAGCATTTT

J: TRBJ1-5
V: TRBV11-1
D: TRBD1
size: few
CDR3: CASSYNRGDQPQHF
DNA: TGTGCCAGCAGCTATAACAGGGGGGATCAGCCCCAGCATTTT

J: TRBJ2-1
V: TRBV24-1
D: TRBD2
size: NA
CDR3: CATSRLAGGHEQFF
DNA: TGTGCCACCAGCCGACTAGCGGGAGGTCATGAGCAGTTCTTC

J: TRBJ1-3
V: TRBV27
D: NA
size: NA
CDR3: CASRSGGLRNTIYF
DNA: TGTGCCAGCAGGTCTGGGGGCCTTAGAAACACCATATATTTT

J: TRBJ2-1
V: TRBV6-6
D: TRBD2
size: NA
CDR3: CASRTQAGASYNEQFF
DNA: TGTGCCAGCAGGACCCAAGCGGGAGCGTCCTACAATGAGCAGTTCTTC

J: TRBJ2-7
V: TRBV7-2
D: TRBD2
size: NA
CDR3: CASSLGGAPYEQYF
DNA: TGTGCCAGCAGCTTGGGAGGGGCGCCCTACGAGCAGTACTTC

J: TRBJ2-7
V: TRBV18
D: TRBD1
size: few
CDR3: CASSRDRAGEQYF
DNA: TGTGCCAGCTCACGGGACAGGGCGGGCGAGCAGTACTTC

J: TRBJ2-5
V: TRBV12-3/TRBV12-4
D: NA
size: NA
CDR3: CASSSLETQYF
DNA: TGTGCCAGCAGTTCTTTGGAGACCCAGTACTTC

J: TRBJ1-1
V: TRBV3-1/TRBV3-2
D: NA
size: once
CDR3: CASSQVRGGEAFF
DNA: TGTGCCAGCAGCCAAGTTCGGGGGGGAGAAGCTTTCTTT